This T cell receptor (beta chain) came from a study of CD8+CD57+ T cells in acquired aplastic anemia. The CDR3 sequence is 17 residues long. Looked up from germline, CDR1 is LNHDA and CDR2 is SQIVND (reference sequence). V shed 7 bases and J shed 3 bases, with 23 bases lying between them. Patients chosen for sequencing had CD8+CD57+ cells that had expanded, as shown by flow cytometry. All patients had severe acquired aplastic anemia. Patients were therapy-naive when their blood was sampled. TCR beta VDJ and CDR3 profiles were obtained from a genomic DNA template. MiXCR, run by TCRdb on the reads, gives a single entry per CDR3 protein. The sample lists about 190,000 distinct CDR3 sequences; 48% were seen once. Study-level points and caveats: About 29 sequences, all CD8+ CDR3, were shared between patients and controls.

In this sample, this clonotype turned up many times. The antigen is not known. This clonotype was obtained from a human donor with aplastic anemia. The sequenced sample consisted of sorted CD4+, CD8+, or CD8+CD57+ T cells (not recorded which) from PBMCs. This chain links TRBV19 with TRBJ2-3; TRBD1 might be the D (9 bases). In DNA form, the CDR3 reads TGTGCCAGTACCCCATCCGGGGGGGACAGGGCGACAGATACGCAGTATTTT. Its protein is CASTPSGGDRATDTQYF.